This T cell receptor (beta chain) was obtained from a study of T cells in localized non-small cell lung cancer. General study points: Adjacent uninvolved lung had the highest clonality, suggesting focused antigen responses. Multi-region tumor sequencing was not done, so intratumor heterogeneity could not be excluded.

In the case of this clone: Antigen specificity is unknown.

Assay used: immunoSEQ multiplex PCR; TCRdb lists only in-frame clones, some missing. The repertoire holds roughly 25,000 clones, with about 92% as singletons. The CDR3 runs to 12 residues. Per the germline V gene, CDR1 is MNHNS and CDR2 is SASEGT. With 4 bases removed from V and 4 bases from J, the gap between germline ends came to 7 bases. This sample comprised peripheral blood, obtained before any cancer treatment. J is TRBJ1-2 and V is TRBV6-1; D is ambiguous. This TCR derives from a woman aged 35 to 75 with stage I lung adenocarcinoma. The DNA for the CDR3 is TGTGCCAGCAGTGTTCTTAGCTATGGCTACACCTTC. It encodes CASSVLSYGYTF.